The present T cell receptor (beta chain) was sequenced within a study of sequential checkpoint blockade in melanoma. Clones were read by immunoSEQ multiplex PCR, and TCRdb kept only the in-frame ones, dropping some. Here the sample spans some 8,000 clones, more than 25% being singletons. The CDR3 spans 15 residues. Germline V gene data show CDR1 as SGHNT and CDR2 as YENEEA. V lost 3 bases to trimming and J lost 3 bases, with 11 bases between them. This clone rates as medium-sized (0.01 to 0.1%). The sample's treatment: randomized to nivolumab then ipilimumab (arm A) or the reverse (arm B). The receptor's source is a human donor with melanoma. Specimen: tumor tissue (inferred from file names), collected from a patient given nivolumab and ipilimumab in sequence. V gene TRBV11-3 combines with J gene TRBJ2-2, with D perhaps TRBD2 (5 bases). CDR3: CASSLDGLDTGELFF. CDR3 nucleotide sequence: TGTGCCAGCAGCTTGGATGGACTTGACACCGGGGAGCTGTTTTTT.